This entry is about one T cell receptor beta chain. These data belong to a study of shared clonotypes between healthy human individuals. V lost 6 bases and J 10 bases, leaving 22 bases between the germline ends. Per the germline V gene, CDR1 is MDHEN and CDR2 is SYDVKM. This CDR3 region has 15 residues. Clones were sequenced by immunoSEQ multiplex PCR, and TCRdb holds only the in-frame ones, with some missing. This table has roughly 1,100,000 clones, around 74% appearing once. Input material: memory CD4+ T cells sorted from blood. The subset is: CD45RA-negative fraction. The chain joins TRBV28 to TRBJ2-1; weak D call: TRBD1 (7 bases). The TCR comes from a man aged 18 to 29 in good health. For the CDR3, the DNA is TGTGCCAGCAGCCCTCCGGGGCCAGCAGGGGGGGAGCAGTTCTTC. As protein: CASSPPGPAGGEQFF.